Listed below are T cell receptor beta chains from one sample, sequenced in a study of cytomegalovirus exposure and HLA in healthy donors. Assay: immunoSEQ multiplex PCR; the TCRdb copy retains only in-frame clones and omits some. Of 130,000 to 150,000 clones listed, about 70% were seen once; the top ten hold roughly 4%. Sequenced: PBMCs. These receptor sequences come from a man aged 60 to 75 in good health and CMV-seronegative. Both conserved end residues are part of each CDR3. D genes are given only for firm matches. Size is stated for part of the rows, as once, few or many counts, or as a class when the clone is expanded.

size | J | D | V | CDR3 | DNA
. | TRBJ2-5 | . | TRBV28 | CASNVGGAQETQYF | TGTGCCAGCAACGTCGGGGGTGCCCAAGAGACCCAGTACTTC
. | TRBJ2-5 | . | TRBV28 | CASGRSPGRETQYF | TGTGCCAGCGGCCGGTCACCGGGGAGGGAGACCCAGTACTTC
. | TRBJ2-7 | . | TRBV6-1 | CASSEAHSFSYEQYF | TGTGCCAGCAGTGAAGCCCACAGTTTCTCCTACGAGCAGTACTTC
. | TRBJ2-5 | TRBD1 | TRBV5-1 | CASSLGQEETQYF | TGCGCCAGCAGCTTAGGACAGGAAGAGACCCAGTACTTC
. | TRBJ2-5 | . | TRBV5-1 | CASSLGGQETQYF | TGCGCCAGCAGCTTGGGAGGGCAGGAGACCCAGTACTTC
few | TRBJ1-1 | . | TRBV30 | CAWTPRQGGTEAFF | TGTGCCTGGACCCCAAGGCAGGGAGGCACTGAAGCTTTCTTT
few | TRBJ1-5 | TRBD1 | TRBV19 | CASSIADRGPIHRQPQHF | TGTGCCAGTAGTATAGCGGACAGGGGGCCCATCCATCGTCAGCCCCAGCATTTT
. | TRBJ2-2 | . | TRBV27 | CASSQGTGELFF | TGTGCCAGCAGTCAGGGGACCGGGGAGCTGTTTTTT
once | TRBJ2-1 | TRBD1 | TRBV5-1 | CASSPPPGQGTYNEQFF | TGCGCCAGCAGCCCTCCTCCGGGACAGGGTACTTACAATGAGCAGTTCTTC
. | TRBJ2-5 | TRBD2 | TRBV11-2 | CASRKLAGGETQYF | TGTGCCAGCAGGAAACTAGCGGGAGGAGAGACCCAGTACTTC
. | TRBJ2-2 | . | TRBV7-6 | CASSLAGQAITGELFF | TGTGCCAGCAGCTTGGCGGGCCAAGCGATAACCGGGGAGCTGTTTTTT
. | TRBJ1-6 | TRBD1 | TRBV19 | CASSQSDRDGSPLHF | TGTGCCAGTAGCCAAAGCGACAGGGATGGATCACCCCTCCACTTT
. | TRBJ2-3 | TRBD1 | TRBV29-1 | CSVEVATGRTDTQYF | TGCAGCGTTGAAGTCGCGACAGGGAGAACAGATACGCAGTATTTT
. | TRBJ2-1 | TRBD2 | TRBV5-1 | CASSSTSGSYNEQFF | TGCGCCAGCAGTTCTACTAGCGGGAGTTACAATGAGCAGTTCTTC
few | TRBJ1-1 | TRBD1 | TRBV7-9 | CASSLRRQGRSAEAFF | TGTGCCAGCAGCTTACGTCGACAGGGGAGAAGTGCTGAAGCTTTCTTT
few | TRBJ2-3 | TRBD1 | TRBV15 | CATSSRTGSTDTQYF | TGTGCCACCAGCAGCAGGACAGGGAGCACAGATACGCAGTATTTT
. | TRBJ2-1 | . | TRBV7-6 | CASSLGQAGSYNEQFF | TGTGCCAGCAGCTTAGGACAGGCTGGGTCCTACAATGAGCAGTTCTTC
. | TRBJ2-3 | TRBD2 | TRBV6-1 | CASSAASGRDTQYF | TGTGCCAGCAGTGCGGCTAGCGGGAGGGATACGCAGTATTTT
. | TRBJ1-1 | TRBD1 | TRBV19 | CASHTTGEEAFF | TGTGCCAGTCACACTACAGGGGAGGAAGCTTTCTTT
. | TRBJ1-5 | TRBD1 | TRBV30 | CAWSGDRDQPQHF | TGTGCCTGGAGCGGGGACAGGGATCAGCCCCAGCATTTT
few | TRBJ2-2 | . | TRBV5-4 | CASSLVRGGEAGELFF | TGTGCCAGCAGCTTGGTTAGGGGGGGCGAAGCCGGGGAGCTGTTTTTT
once | TRBJ2-6 | . | TRBV9 | CASSVGGDGRYYGANVLTF | TGTGCCAGCAGCGTAGGGGGGGACGGCCGCTATTATGGGGCCAACGTCCTGACTTTC
. | TRBJ1-6 | . | TRBV30 | CASSGERDSPLHF | TGTGCCTCATCAGGGGAAAGGGATTCACCCCTCCACTTT
. | TRBJ2-3 | TRBD2 | TRBV27 | CASRLRPSGLAGSGADTQYF | TGTGCCAGCAGACTTCGGCCAAGCGGACTAGCGGGATCGGGGGCAGATACGCAGTATTTT
few | TRBJ1-3 | TRBD1 | TRBV7-3 | CASSQTGDSGNTIYF | TGTGCCAGCAGTCAGACAGGGGATTCTGGAAACACCATATATTTT
. | TRBJ1-1 | . | TRBV29-1 | CSAFPGGRDMNTEAFF | TGCAGCGCCTTTCCGGGGGGCCGGGACATGAACACTGAAGCTTTCTTT
. | TRBJ1-6 | . | TRBV7-2 | CASSRDNSPLHF | TGTGCCAGCAGCCGGGATAATTCACCCCTCCACTTT
once | TRBJ1-2 | . | TRBV20-1 | CSAKTVYGYTF | TGCAGTGCTAAGACAGTTTATGGCTACACCTTC
once | TRBJ2-5 | . | TRBV5-4 | CASSLVGGETQYF | TGTGCCAGCAGCTTGGTGGGGGGAGAGACCCAGTACTTC
. | TRBJ1-5 | TRBD1 | TRBV6-5 | CASSTGFNQPQHF | TGTGCCAGCTCGACAGGGTTCAATCAGCCCCAGCATTTT
few | TRBJ1-4 | . | TRBV9 | CASSPSRGANEKLFF | TGTGCCAGCAGCCCCAGTCGGGGGGCAAATGAAAAACTGTTTTTT
. | TRBJ2-1 | TRBD1 | TRBV2 | CASSPTGFDEQFF | TGTGCCAGCAGTCCGACAGGGTTCGATGAGCAGTTCTTC
. | TRBJ2-4 | TRBD2 | TRBV30 | CAWSVRSSGVAKNIQYF | TGTGCCTGGAGTGTACGGAGTAGCGGGGTAGCCAAAAACATTCAGTACTTC
. | TRBJ1-3 | . | TRBV7-2 | CASSYDQVISGNTIYF | TGTGCCAGCAGCTACGACCAGGTCATCTCTGGAAACACCATATATTTT
. | TRBJ2-7 | . | TRBV21-1 | CASRGIAGGPLCEQYF | TGTGCCAGCAGAGGGATAGCGGGAGGGCCTCTTTGCGAGCAGTACTTC
. | TRBJ2-1 | . | TRBV28 | CASSLVGGPGNEQFF | TGTGCCAGCAGTTTAGTCGGAGGGCCAGGCAATGAGCAGTTCTTC
. | TRBJ1-2 | . | TRBV28 | CASSLSGVDGYTF | TGTGCCAGCAGTTTATCGGGGGTTGATGGCTACACCTTC
once | TRBJ2-1 | . | TRBV28 | CASSLVPSYNEQFF | TGTGCCAGCAGTTTAGTCCCTTCCTACAATGAGCAGTTCTTC
few | TRBJ2-3 | . | TRBV11-2 | CASSVSGASTDTQYF | TGTGCCAGCAGCGTGAGCGGAGCTAGCACAGATACGCAGTATTTT
. | TRBJ2-7 | . | TRBV30 | CAWSSDGGEQYF | TGTGCCTGGAGTTCGGACGGGGGCGAGCAGTACTTC
. | TRBJ1-1 | . | TRBV5-4 | CASSQDRNTEAFF | TGTGCCAGCAGCCAAGACAGGAACACTGAAGCTTTCTTT
. | TRBJ2-1 | . | TRBV4-1 | CASSQLAGPWNEQFF | TGCGCCAGCAGCCAACTCGCGGGACCTTGGAATGAGCAGTTCTTC
. | TRBJ2-7 | TRBD2 | TRBV5-5 | CASSLTLAGVGEQYF | TGTGCCAGCAGCTTGACCCTAGCGGGAGTTGGGGAGCAGTACTTC
. | TRBJ2-1 | TRBD2 | TRBV27 | CASSFATSGRALMGEQFF | TGTGCCAGCAGTTTTGCGACTAGCGGGAGGGCTCTTATGGGTGAGCAGTTCTTC
. | TRBJ2-4 | TRBD2 | TRBV27 | CASSFGQGGEDIQYF | TGTGCCAGCAGTTTTGGGCAGGGAGGGGAGGACATTCAGTACTTC
. | TRBJ1-2 | TRBD1 | TRBV30 | CAWSVHNRGRGGYTF | TGTGCCTGGAGTGTACATAACAGGGGAAGAGGAGGCTACACCTTC
few | TRBJ2-7 | . | TRBV27 | CASSPTGAGAYEQYF | TGTGCCAGCAGTCCCACTGGGGCGGGGGCATACGAGCAGTACTTC
. | TRBJ2-5 | . | TRBV25-1 | CASSETRVQETQYF | TGTGCCAGCAGTGAGACCAGGGTCCAAGAGACCCAGTACTTC
. | TRBJ1-3 | . | TRBV5-1 | CASSLVATAGALGNTIYF | TGCGCCAGCAGCTTGGTGGCCACAGCTGGGGCGCTTGGAAACACCATATATTTT
. | TRBJ2-3 | . | TRBV5-4 | CASRRDSTSPSWGTDTQYF | TGTGCCAGCAGACGGGACTCCACCTCCCCCTCATGGGGTACAGATACGCAGTATTTT
. | TRBJ2-5 | . | TRBV4-3 | CASSQDSTWQETQYF | TGCGCCAGCAGCCAAGATAGCACTTGGCAAGAGACCCAGTACTTC
. | TRBJ2-7 | TRBD1 | TRBV27 | CASSLLGQSYEQYF | TGTGCCAGCAGTTTATTGGGACAGTCCTACGAGCAGTACTTC
. | TRBJ1-3 | . | TRBV27 | CASSSGTRISGNTIYF | TGTGCCAGCAGTTCTGGGACACGGATCTCTGGAAACACCATATATTTT
few | TRBJ2-3 | . | TRBV5-5 | CASSLFRGDSDTQYF | TGTGCCAGCAGCTTGTTCAGGGGGGACTCAGATACGCAGTATTTT